The 26 T cell receptor beta chains reported below all come from one sample, sequenced in a study of blood T cell repertoires in COVID-19. Generated by immunoSEQ multiplex PCR, the TCRdb table keeps only in-frame clones and is missing some. Found here are fewer than 25,000 clones, roughly nine tenths of them singletons; the top ten hold 8%. The sample comprised peripheral blood. The receptors were sampled from a human donor in a cohort sampled during active COVID-19.

The count of this clone is one. The rearrangement joins TRBV5-4 to TRBJ2-2; D is unresolved. The V and J ends lost 0 bases and 1 base respectively, with 4 bases between them. The CDR3 sequence is 14 residues long. Germline CDR1 and CDR2: SGHNT and YYREEE (reference sequence). DNA of the CDR3: TGTGCCAGCAGCTTGGGACAGAACACCGGGGAGCTGTTTTTT. Encoded protein: CASSLGQNTGELFF. Drawing the rest from reference TRBV5-4 and TRBJ2-2, the complete variable domain is ETGVTQSPTHLIKTRGQQVTLRCSSQSGHNTVSWYQQALGQGPQFIFQYYREEENGRGNFPPRFSGLQFPNYSSELNVNALELDDSALYLCASSLGQNTGELFFGEGSRLTVL.

The rearrangement joins TRBV28 to TRBJ2-1; weak D call: TRBD2 (5 bases). This CDR3 is built from 16 residues. Looked up from germline, CDR1 is MDHEN and CDR2 is SYDVKM. The V and J ends lost 2 bases and 9 bases respectively, with 20 bases between them. CDR3 protein: CASSLGTSAPPGEQFF. CDR3 DNA: TGTGCCAGCAGTTTAGGCACTAGTGCCCCACCGGGTGAGCAGTTCTTC.

The J gene is TRBJ1-6, the V gene TRBV6-1; TRBD1 agrees at 7 bases. V trimming: 2 bases; J trimming: 10 bases; junction bases outside the gene matches: 5. From germline, CDR1 is MNHNS and CDR2 SASEGT. This CDR3 is 14 amino acids long. In DNA, the CDR3 is TGTGCCAGCAGTGAAACAGGGGCAGGGTCACCCCTCCACTTT. It encodes CASSETGAGSPLHF.

This clone was picked up a small number of times. This chain links TRBV5-1 with TRBJ2-2; TRBD2 might be the D (6 bases). Germline V gene data show CDR1 as SGHRS and CDR2 as YFSETQ. Trimming cost V 5 bases and J 5 bases, with 16 bases left between them. CDR3 size: 15 residues. CDR3 nucleotides: TGCGCCAGCAGTACTCAGGGAGGATGGACCGGGGAGCTGTTTTTT. Its protein is CASSTQGGWTGELFF.

V is TRBV5-3 and J is TRBJ2-1; a possible D gene is TRBD2 (6 bases). TRBV5-3 is classed as an ORF, of uncertain function. The CDR3 is 13 amino acids. The germline V and J ends were trimmed by 5 bases and 8 bases, with 14 bases remaining between them. CDR3 sequence reads: CARRLGGADEQFF. The CDR3 nucleotides read TGTGCCAGAAGGCTCGGAGGGGCCGATGAGCAGTTCTTC.

The chain employs TRBV7-6 and TRBJ2-1, with D possibly being TRBD2 (6 bases). This CDR3 comprises 17 residues. The germline V gene encodes CDR1 SGHVS and CDR2 FNYEAQ. Trimming stripped 0 bases from V and 0 bases from J, with 12 bases between. The CDR3 sequence is CASSLAGERVSYNEQFF. DNA for the CDR3: TGTGCCAGCAGCTTAGCGGGGGAGCGGGTCTCCTACAATGAGCAGTTCTTC.

This CDR3 is CASSEGSVRDRVKFGYTF. For the CDR3, the DNA is TGTGCCAGCAGTGAGGGGTCCGTAAGGGACAGGGTGAAGTTTGGCTACACCTTC. The rearrangement uses TRBV6-1 and TRBJ1-2; the match to TRBD1 covers 9 bases. The CDR3 loop spans 18 amino acids. Losses at the gene ends were 3 bases for V and 7 bases for J; bases not matched to a gene: 18. Germline V gives CDR1 MNHNS, CDR2 SASEGT.

As to this clone: The sample holds other DNA sequences that translate to the same CDR3. The chain carries TRBV9 and TRBJ2-1, with 8 bases identical to TRBD2. The CDR3 is made up of 15 amino acids. The trim removed 0 bases at V and 3 bases at J, leaving 2 bases unmatched. Germline assignment: CDR1 SGDLS and CDR2 YYNGEE. CDR3 in DNA: TGTGCCAGCAGCGTAGGTCTAGCGGGCTACAATGAGCAGTTCTTC. It specifies CASSVGLAGYNEQFF.

This rearrangement joins TRBV5-1 to TRBJ2-7; maybe TRBD1 (6 bases). Trimming stripped 6 bases from V and 2 bases from J, with 15 bases between. There are 14 residues in the CDR3. The germline V gene encodes CDR1 SGHRS and CDR2 YFSETQ. The CDR3 nucleotides are TGCGCCAGCAAGACAGGTCCGGAGGCCTACGAGCAGTACTTC. The encoded protein is CASKTGPEAYEQYF.

CDR3 coding DNA: TGTGCCAGCAGCTTTGGGAATTTGCGGGGGGGCCGCGATGAGCAGTTCTTC. Its protein product is CASSFGNLRGGRDEQFF. The chain is built from TRBV5-4 and TRBJ2-1, with TRBD2 matching over 9 bases. The V gene end was trimmed by 2 bases and the J gene end by 8 bases; junction bases not matched to a gene: 14. Germline lookup yields CDR1 SGHNT and CDR2 YYREEE (reference sequence). The CDR3 spans 17 residues.

This chain joins TRBV6-5 and TRBJ1-2; 9 nucleotides align to TRBD1. Germline V gene sequence: CDR1 MNHEY, CDR2 SVGAGI. The V segment lost 5 bases and the J segment 4 bases; nucleotides outside the gene matches: 8. The CDR3 covers 15 residues. The CDR3 DNA reads TGTGCCAGCAGTCCTACAGGGGGCGCCGGCTATGGCTACACCTTC. Its translation: CASSPTGGAGYGYTF.

The chain couples TRBV28 to TRBJ2-1; D unresolved. Germline CDR1 reads MDHEN; CDR2 reads SYDVKM. V was trimmed by 9 bases and J by 0 bases, leaving 12 bases between them. The CDR3 consists of 14 residues. This CDR3 is CASKQPSSYNEQFF. In DNA form, the CDR3 reads TGTGCCAGTAAACAGCCCAGCTCCTACAATGAGCAGTTCTTC.

The rearrangement uses TRBV6-5 and TRBJ2-7; D remains ambiguous. The CDR3 runs 11 residues. The ends were cut back, 4 bases at V and 7 bases at J, with 8 bases in the middle. Germline assignment: CDR1 MNHEY and CDR2 SVGAGI. The CDR3, as DNA: TGTGCCAGCAGTTCGCCCGGGGAGCAGTACTTC. It codes for CASSSPGEQYF.

The chain recombines TRBV3-1 (or the pseudogene TRBV3-2) with TRBJ2-1; 10 bases are shared with TRBD2. Trimming took 4 bases from V and 15 from J; bases not matched to a gene: 6. This CDR3 has 12 residues. Germline V CDR1 and CDR2: LGHDT, YNNKEL (reference sequence). Written as DNA, the CDR3 is TGTGCCAGCAGCCGGCAGCGGGAGGGCTCGTTCTTC. It translates to CASSRQREGSFF.

The chain has TRBV27 and TRBJ2-7, with 9 bases fitting TRBD2. Germline assignment: CDR1 MNHEY and CDR2 SMNVEV (reference sequence). J was trimmed by 0 bases and V by 2 bases; bases with no gene match: 8. The CDR3 length is 17 residues. For the CDR3, the DNA is TGTGCCAGCAGTTTACGGTTTAGCGGGGGCCCCTCCTACGAGCAGTACTTC. This codes for CASSLRFSGGPSYEQYF.

The gene calls are TRBV10-1 and TRBJ2-5; D not resolved. Germline CDR1 reads WNHNN; CDR2 reads SYGVQD (reference sequence). CDR3 size: 15 residues. Trimming left V 6 bases short and J 4 bases short, with 18 bases between. The CDR3 spells CASRPSEAPLETQYF. For the CDR3, the DNA is TGCGCCAGCAGACCAAGCGAGGCACCTCTAGAGACCCAGTACTTC.

This chain uses TRBV7-9 with TRBJ2-5; 9 bases align to TRBD1. The CDR3 sequence is 16 residues long. Germline values: CDR1 SEHNR, CDR2 FQNEAQ (reference sequence). V gave up 5 bases and J gave up 2 bases; unmatched junction bases: 9. The CDR3 sequence is CASSAIGTGLQETQYF. The DNA of the CDR3 is TGTGCCAGCAGCGCTATTGGGACAGGGTTACAAGAGACCCAGTACTTC.

CDR3 protein: CASSSLQGGTEAFF. CDR3 sequence (DNA): TGTGCCAGCAGCTCGTTACAGGGGGGCACTGAAGCTTTCTTT. The chain employs TRBV5-6 and TRBJ1-1, with TRBD1 matching 8 bases. The length of the CDR3 is 14 residues. CDR1 and CDR2 (germline): SGHDT, YYEEEE. After removal of 3 bases from V and 4 bases from J, the junction contained 5 bases not matched to a gene. The entire variable domain, with the rest obtained from reference TRBV5-6 and TRBJ1-1, is as follows: DAGVTQSPTHLIKTRGQQVTLRCSPKSGHDTVSWYQQALGQGPQFIFQYYEEEERQRGNFPDRFSGHQFPNYSSELNVNALLLGDSALYLCASSSLQGGTEAFFGQGTRLTVV.

This chain joins TRBV28 and TRBJ1-4; 9 bases agree with TRBD1. V shed 7 bases and J 8 bases; nucleotides not matched to a gene: 5. There are 13 residues in the CDR3. Germline values: CDR1 MDHEN, CDR2 SYDVKM. The CDR3 protein is CASTGTGWEKLFF. CDR3 in DNA: TGTGCCAGCACGGGGACAGGGTGGGAAAAACTGTTTTTT.

The rearrangement joins TRBV6-5 to TRBJ2-7; 9 bases agree with TRBD1. This CDR3 comprises 14 residues. Germline V gives CDR1 MNHEY, CDR2 SVGAGI. With 8 bases clipped from V and 3 bases from J, the junction kept 8 bases outside the gene matches. The CDR3: CASLPTGGGYEQYF. The CDR3 DNA sequence: TGTGCCAGCCTCCCGACAGGGGGAGGCTACGAGCAGTACTTC.

The J gene is TRBJ1-6, the V gene TRBV28; unclear D gene. The CDR3 sequence is 17 residues long. Germline loops: CDR1 MDHEN, CDR2 SYDVKM. Trimming removed 3 bases at V and 7 bases at J, with 19 bases between. In nucleotides, the CDR3 is TGTGCCAGCAGTTTCGCCCACAGCGGTGCCCGAAATTCACCCCTCCACTTT. Translation: CASSFAHSGARNSPLHF.

This clone showed up just once. The V gene is TRBV3-1 (or the pseudogene TRBV3-2), the J gene TRBJ1-1; 7 nucleotides agree with TRBD1. This CDR3 has 14 amino acids. Germline loops: CDR1 LGHDT, CDR2 YNNKEL (reference sequence). V lost 4 bases and J lost 2; bases outside the gene matches: 4. In DNA, the CDR3 is TGTGCCAGCAGCCGGGACAGATTTAACACTGAAGCTTTCTTT. It translates to CASSRDRFNTEAFF.

V is TRBV5-1 and J is TRBJ2-3; 8 nucleotides align to TRBD2. The V gene end was trimmed by 4 bases and the J gene end by 4 bases; junction bases not matched to a gene: 8. CDR1 and CDR2 (germline): SGHRS, YFSETQ. The CDR3 consists of 15 residues. For the CDR3, the DNA is TGCGCCAGCAGCATTAGCGGGGCCAACCCAGATACGCAGTATTTT. It translates to CASSISGANPDTQYF.

The chain combines TRBV3-1 (or the pseudogene TRBV3-2) with TRBJ2-5, with 11 bases matching TRBD2. J was trimmed by 4 bases and V by 4 bases; bases with no gene match: 2. This CDR3 contains 14 residues. Germline loops: CDR1 LGHDT, CDR2 YNNKEL (reference sequence). CDR3 coding DNA: TGTGCCAGCAGCCTAGCGGGAGGGGCAGAGACCCAGTACTTC. This sequence encodes CASSLAGGAETQYF.

This chain connects TRBV12-2 to TRBJ2-7; the table's TRBD2 call for D was not verified on the DNA. TRBV12-2 is given as a pseudogene. This CDR3 has 14 residues. CDR3 bases: TGTGCAAGTCGCTACGGCGCCGGGGGACGGGAGCAGTACTTC. Amino acids: CASRYGAGGREQYF.

The CDR3 nucleotides read TGTGCCAGCAGCTTAGCACCAGGGAACTATGGCTACACCTTC. As protein: CASSLAPGNYGYTF. The chain carries TRBV11-2 and TRBJ1-2; weak D call: TRBD1 (5 bases). This CDR3 region has 14 residues. V shed 1 base and J shed 2 bases, with 8 bases lying between them. Germline V gene data show CDR1 as SGHAT and CDR2 as FQNNGV.